Described below is a single TCR beta chain sequence and its context. No antigen is known for it. CDR1 and CDR2 (germline): MDHEN, SYDVKM. CDR3 size: 15 residues. V lost 7 bases and J lost 3, with 18 bases in between. The sample belongs to a study of OX40 agonist ivuxolimab in advanced cancers. On the study more broadly: At doses from 0.01 to 10 mg/kg, patients were given intravenous ivuxolimab every 2 weeks. Patients assigned to dose escalation were diagnosed with hepatocellular carcinoma, melanoma, renal cell or head and neck cancer. Study-wide results and limits: On average, a greater number of expanded clones characterised CD8+ T cells relative to CD4+.

Produced via immunoSEQ multiplex PCR; TCRdb's table is partial and in-frame only. The sample lists around 99,000 clones, less than 95% occurring once. Blood specimens came from baseline, cycle 4 day 1, and cycle 7 day 1. The TCR was taken from an adult with an advanced solid tumor such as melanoma, head and neck, liver or kidney cancer. The rearrangement links TRBV28 to TRBJ1-1; maybe TRBD1 (6 bases). The source material was CD4+ or CD8+ T cells sorted from blood, sampled in a trial of the OX40 agonist ivuxolimab. The CDR3 region has the DNA TGTGCCAGCAATCGGTTGTGGGGGCGGGACACTGAAGCTTTCTTT. This gives the protein CASNRLWGRDTEAFF.